This TCR beta chain was captured by sequencing in a study of vaccination and CD4 T cells after COVID-19. Treatment reported: approximately nine-day PBMC culture with coronavirus spike peptide pools or control peptides (ViraFEST assay). This CDR3 is 18 amino acids long. In germline, CDR1 is SGHTA, CDR2 FQGTGA. The J segment lost 3 bases and the V segment lost 1 base, leaving 10 bases of the junction unmatched. As for this clonotype: The antigen remains undetermined.

Sequencing of DNA taken from cultured CD4+ T cells relied on the Oncomine TCR Beta short-read assay. One entry per CDR3 protein, called by TCRdb with MiXCR from the PCR reads. This sample yields around 7,100 distinct CDR3 sequences, of which roughly 76% are seen a single time; over 15% belongs to the top ten. The chain couples TRBV7-3 to TRBJ1-5; 9 positions agree with TRBD1. The specimen sequenced was CD4+ T cells from blood, cultured in vitro. The TCR sequence derives from a human donor who had recovered from COVID-19. DNA for the CDR3: TGTGCCAGCAGCTTAAGTTGGGCCCGGGACAGGGTCAATCAGCCCCAGCATTTT. Translated: CASSLSWARDRVNQPQHF.